A selection of T cell receptor beta chains follows, all from one sample in a study of T cells in Graves' hyperthyroidism and ophthalmopathy. TCRdb recomputed calls from the multiplex PCR reads with MiXCR, one row per CDR3 protein. The table includes hundreds of thousands of distinct CDR3 sequences, more than 15% detected once. Sequencing was performed on blood. The receptors were gathered from a woman aged 18-29 years with Graves' hyperthyroidism. Each CDR3 is given without its conserved first and last residue.

V gene: TRBV18; J gene: TRBJ2-5; CDR3 protein: ASSPSTIETQY
V gene: TRBV19; J gene: TRBJ2-4; CDR3 protein: ASSIVFGWGAKNIQY
V gene: TRBV12-5; J gene: TRBJ1-5; CDR3 protein: ASGLVTGPEH
V gene: TRBV7-2; J gene: TRBJ2-3; CDR3 protein: ASSSTPLSTDTQY
V gene: TRBV3-1; J gene: TRBJ1-6; CDR3 protein: ASSQDGGRASPLH
V gene: TRBV24-1; J gene: TRBJ1-2; CDR3 protein: ATSGHSAKSYT
V gene: TRBV6-1; J gene: TRBJ2-7; CDR3 protein: ASSRQGEVGEQY
V gene: TRBV7-9; J gene: TRBJ2-1; CDR3 protein: ASSPGTSSGNEQF
V gene: TRBV27; J gene: TRBJ2-5; CDR3 protein: ASSLRRGPSETQY
V gene: TRBV28; J gene: TRBJ1-5; CDR3 protein: ASSLVPWSVARGSNQPQH
V gene: TRBV2; J gene: TRBJ2-1; CDR3 protein: ASSEVAGAPEQF
V gene: TRBV2; J gene: TRBJ1-5; CDR3 protein: ASSGGDGQPQH
V gene: TRBV4-1; J gene: TRBJ1-5; CDR3 protein: ASSPGQDLSNQPQH
V gene: TRBV12-3/TRBV12-4; J gene: TRBJ1-5; CDR3 protein: ASSISNQPQH
V gene: TRBV7-2; J gene: TRBJ2-5; CDR3 protein: ASRLVYQETQY
V gene: TRBV6-1; J gene: TRBJ2-5; CDR3 protein: ASSWGGETQY
V gene: TRBV15; J gene: TRBJ2-3; CDR3 protein: ATSRVFLSSGRTDTQY
V gene: TRBV24-1; J gene: TRBJ2-1; CDR3 protein: ATKTGTSNEQF
V gene: TRBV10-3; J gene: TRBJ1-5; CDR3 protein: AIKGHSNQPQH
V gene: TRBV27; J gene: TRBJ1-2; CDR3 protein: ASSFLSGQGSYGYT
V gene: TRBV7-8; J gene: TRBJ2-7; CDR3 protein: ASSPIGTSYEQY
V gene: TRBV6-1; J gene: TRBJ2-5; CDR3 protein: ASSAYEQETQY
V gene: TRBV3-1; J gene: TRBJ2-1; CDR3 protein: ASSQDIAGAYNEQF
V gene: TRBV28; J gene: TRBJ2-1; CDR3 protein: ASRTPSGSVNEQF
V gene: TRBV3-1; J gene: TRBJ1-2; CDR3 protein: ASSQLPGQAFGYT
V gene: TRBV20-1; J gene: TRBJ2-7; CDR3 protein: SAETGRSSEQY